A single sample is the source of the 16 T cell receptor beta chains below, sequenced in a study of radiotherapy plus CTLA-4 blockade in lung cancer. Measured with immunoSEQ multiplex PCR; TCRdb has only the in-frame clones, and not every one. The sample holds fewer than 95,000 clones; approximately 83% are singletons and the top ten take roughly 0.85%. This material consisted of peripheral blood, taken from a patient treated with radiotherapy plus ipilimumab. All receptors come from a human donor with non-small cell lung cancer who had stable disease on radiotherapy plus ipilimumab.

The chain's CDR3 is CATKGQGKGEQYF. The CDR3 region has the DNA TGTGCCACAAAGGGACAGGGGAAAGGCGAGCAGTACTTC. The V call is TRBV6-1, the J call TRBJ2-5; TRBD1 matches at 10 bases. The last part of the DNA fits TRBJ2-7 better; the J call may be wrong. Germline V lookup: CDR1 MNHNS, CDR2 SASEGT. The CDR3 runs 13 residues.

The V and J genes are TRBV25-1 and TRBJ1-6; D is uncertain. The CDR3 is 13 residues long. Per the germline V gene, CDR1 is MGHDK and CDR2 is SYGVNS. The V end lost 3 bases, the J end lost 9 bases, and 9 bases lay between the germline ends. Here the CDR3 reads CASSEGWSSPLHF. The CDR3 DNA reads TGTGCCAGCAGTGAGGGATGGTCTTCACCCCTCCACTTT.

The chain is built from TRBV10-3 and TRBJ2-2; no clear D gene. The length of the CDR3 is 16 residues. V lost 1 base and J 2 bases, leaving 11 bases between the germline ends. Germline V CDR1 and CDR2: ENHRY, SYGVKD. The CDR3 DNA reads as TGTGCCATCAGTGAGTTCTCTACAGACAACACCGGGGAGCTGTTTTTT. Its translation is CAISEFSTDNTGELFF.

This rearrangement joins TRBV6-1 to TRBJ1-6, with D possibly matching TRBD1 (6 bases). The V end was cut by 4 bases, the J end by 5 bases, with 12 bases between. Per germline, CDR1 MNHNS and CDR2 SASEGT. CDR3 size: 15 residues. The chain's CDR3 is CASSASKGDNSPLHF. CDR3 bases: TGTGCCAGCAGTGCAAGTAAGGGGGATAATTCACCCCTCCACTTT.

This chain joins TRBV27 and TRBJ1-4; 11 nucleotides line up with TRBD1. J was trimmed by 4 bases and V by 5 bases; bases with no gene match: 6. The germline gives CDR1 MNHEY, CDR2 SMNVEV (reference sequence). The CDR3 totals 16 residues. The CDR3 protein is CASSPGTGGVNEKLFF. In DNA, the CDR3 is TGTGCCAGCAGTCCCGGGACAGGGGGTGTTAATGAAAAACTGTTTTTT.

The rearrangement links TRBV6-5 to TRBJ1-3; TRBD1 might be the D (5 bases). There are 16 residues in the CDR3. In germline, CDR1 is MNHEY, CDR2 SVGAGI. V was shortened by 0 bases and J by 4 bases, with 13 bases between the two germline ends. The CDR3 loop reads CASSYSSGAEGNTIYF. CDR3 coding DNA: TGTGCCAGCAGTTACTCATCTGGGGCCGAGGGAAACACCATATATTTT.

The chain combines TRBV9 with TRBJ2-7, with 8 bases lining up with TRBD2. The CDR3 is 14 residues long. Germline values: CDR1 SGDLS, CDR2 YYNGEE. Germline trimming cut 1 base from V and 4 bases from J; bases unmatched to any gene: 4. CDR3 region: CASSVREGVYEQYF. The CDR3 DNA reads TGTGCCAGCAGCGTACGGGAGGGGGTTTACGAGCAGTACTTC.

This clone occurred once. The chain recombines TRBV28 with TRBJ1-2, with 8 bases lining up with TRBD1. The CDR3 is 15 amino acids. Trimming cost V 6 bases and J 4 bases; bases outside gene matches: 10. The germline V gene has CDR1 MDHEN and CDR2 SYDVKM. The DNA of the CDR3 is TGTGCCAGCAGGCCCGGATTAGGACAGGGCTATGGCTACACCTTC. It translates to CASRPGLGQGYGYTF.

V and J are TRBV5-1 and TRBJ2-5; tentatively, D is TRBD1 (5 bases). Per the germline V gene, CDR1 is SGHRS and CDR2 is YFSETQ. This CDR3 spans 14 amino acids. Trimming stripped 0 bases from V and 1 base from J, with 7 bases between. As DNA, the CDR3 is TGCGCCAGCAGCTTGGGACAGATCCAAGAGACCCAGTACTTC. This sequence encodes CASSLGQIQETQYF.

Regarding this clone: One end of the junction is discordant with germline, which a read error may explain. The V and J genes are TRBV7-7 and TRBJ2-5; perhaps TRBD2 as D (5 bases). CDR3 length equals 15 residues. The germline V gene encodes CDR1 SSHAT and CDR2 FNYEAQ (reference sequence). This chain's CDR3 is CASSPRWGADETQYF. The CDR3 DNA reads as TGTGCTAGCAGCCCCAGATGGGGAGCTGATGAGACCCAGTACTTC.

The rearrangement joins TRBV5-4 to TRBJ2-5; the D gene is possibly TRBD2 (5 bases). The CDR3 loop spans 17 amino acids. V was clipped by 4 bases and J by 2 bases, with 21 bases between them. The germline CDR1 and CDR2 sequences are SGHNT and YYREEE (reference sequence). DNA for the CDR3: TGTGCCAGCAGCCCCCCGCCAAGGAGTTCGGGGCAAGAGACCCAGTACTTC. This gives the protein CASSPPPRSSGQETQYF.

The V and J genes are TRBV7-6 and TRBJ1-6, with D tentatively TRBD1 (5 bases). The CDR3 extends over 15 amino acids. Trimming removed 1 base from V and 10 bases from J, with 14 bases in between. The germline V gene has CDR1 SGHVS and CDR2 FNYEAQ. The CDR3 bases are TGTGCCAGCAGCTTAGAGTGGGGGGTTCACTCACCCCTCCACTTT. It codes for CASSLEWGVHSPLHF.

The genes are TRBV29-1 and TRBJ2-7, with D perhaps being TRBD1 or TRBD2 (6 bases each). V was shortened by 8 bases and J by 3 bases, with 17 bases between the two germline ends. Germline-derived CDR1 and CDR2 are SQVTM and ANQGSEA. This CDR3 is 13 amino acids long. CDR3 loop: CSMMGGGGYEQYF. The CDR3 bases are TGCAGCATGATGGGTGGAGGGGGCTACGAGCAGTACTTC.

V is TRBV14 and J is TRBJ1-4; D is undetermined. The CDR3 contains 14 residues. CDR1 is SGHDN and CDR2 is FVKESK in the germline V gene. V dropped 4 bases and J dropped 8 bases, with 14 bases sitting between them. The CDR3 DNA sequence: TGTGCCAGCAGCCGAGGAGGTGTTGTGGAAAAACTGTTTTTT. Translated: CASSRGGVVEKLFF. The whole variable domain, remainder taken from reference TRBV14 and TRBJ1-4, is EAGVTQFPSHSVIEKGQTVTLRCDPISGHDNLYWYRRVMGKEIKFLLHFVKESKQDESGMPNNRFLAERTGGTYSTLKVQPAELEDSGVYFCASSRGGVVEKLFFGSGTQLSVL.

The rearrangement links TRBV18 to TRBJ2-2, with 9 bases matching TRBD1. Germline loops: CDR1 KGHSH, CDR2 LQKENI. V shed 6 bases and J 7 bases; nucleotides not matched to a gene: 6. The CDR3 spans 14 residues. The CDR3 bases are TGTGCCAGCTCGTCCGACAGGGGGATCGGGGAGCTGTTTTTT. Protein product: CASSSDRGIGELFF.

The V gene is TRBV2, the J gene TRBJ2-1; 8 bases map to TRBD1. Trimming removed 6 bases from V and 6 bases from J; junction bases left unmatched: 7. The CDR3 has 14 residues. The germline CDR1 and CDR2 sequences are SNHLY and FYNNEI. CDR3 sequence: CASRRQGSANEQFF. CDR3 in DNA: TGTGCCAGCAGAAGACAGGGGTCCGCCAATGAGCAGTTCTTC. The full variable domain, with the rest looked up from reference TRBV2 and TRBJ2-1, is EPEVTQTPSHQVTQMGQEVILRCVPISNHLYFYWYRQILGQKVEFLVSFYNNEISEKSEIFDDQFSVERPDGSNFTLKIRSTKLEDSAMYFCASRRQGSANEQFFGPGTRLTVL.